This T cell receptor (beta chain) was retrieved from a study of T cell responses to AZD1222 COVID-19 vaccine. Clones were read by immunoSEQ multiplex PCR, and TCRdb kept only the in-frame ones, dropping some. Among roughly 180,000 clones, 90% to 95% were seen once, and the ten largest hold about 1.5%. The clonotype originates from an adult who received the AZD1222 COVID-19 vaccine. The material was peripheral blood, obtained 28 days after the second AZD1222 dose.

CDR3 amino acids: CASRNRGRGETQYF. The CDR3 DNA follows: TGTGCCAGTAGAAACAGGGGTAGAGGAGAGACCCAGTACTTC. The chain joins TRBV19 to TRBJ2-5; 7 positions match TRBD1. V lost 6 bases and J lost 4; bases outside the gene matches: 8. CDR3 length equals 14 residues. Germline CDR1 LNHDA, CDR2 SQIVND (reference sequence).